One sample yielded the 26 T cell receptor beta chains listed below, sequenced in a study of identical twins. A single record per CDR3 protein comes from TCRdb applying MiXCR to the 5' RACE reads. The sample holds 310,000 or so distinct CDR3 sequences; more than 6.5% are singletons and the top ten take 2.1%. In addition, the sample was reused for a study of yellow fever vaccine responses in identical twins.

Sequenced input: memory (CD45RO+) T cells sorted from blood. These receptors were collected from a woman aged 18-29 years in good health.

This clonotype was seen many times. The chain uses TRBV5-5 and TRBJ2-7, with 11 bases matching TRBD2. Per germline, CDR1 SGHKS and CDR2 YYEKEE (reference sequence). Trimming at V came to 3 bases and at J to 3 bases, leaving 8 bases not matched to a gene. This CDR3 has 16 residues. The CDR3 sequence: CASSSHGTSGLYEQYF. The CDR3 DNA reads TGTGCCAGCAGCTCACACGGGACTAGCGGACTCTACGAGCAGTACTTC. The whole variable domain, remainder taken from reference TRBV5-5 and TRBJ2-7, is DAGVTQSPTHLIKTRGQQVTLRCSPISGHKSVSWYQQVLGQGPQFIFQYYEKEERGRGNFPDRFSARQFPNYSSELNVNALLLGDSALYLCASSSHGTSGLYEQYFGPGTRLTVT.

The V and J genes are TRBV20-1 and TRBJ2-3; D is unresolved. CDR3 length: 12 amino acids. Between the trimmed V and J ends, which lost 4 bases and 0 bases, there was a span of 5 bases. From germline, CDR1 is DFQATT and CDR2 SNEGSKA (reference sequence). The CDR3 region is CSATTSTDTQYF. CDR3 bases: TGCAGTGCTACGACTAGCACAGATACGCAGTATTTT.

This clonotype has a handful of counts. This chain connects TRBV28 to TRBJ2-1; possible D gene TRBD1, 6 bases. The J call may not be correct, given that the DNA end is closer to TRBJ2-7. Per germline, CDR1 MDHEN and CDR2 SYDVKM. This CDR3 contains 15 residues. The CDR3 bases are TGTGCCAGCAGTTCCCGGGACACCACCTACAATGAGCAGTACTTC. Protein: CASSSRDTTYNEQYF.

CDR3 DNA: TGTGCCAGCTCACTATTCGGGACAGGAAATACCGGGGAGCTGTTTTTT. Protein product: CASSLFGTGNTGELFF. The rearrangement joins TRBV18 to TRBJ2-2; 8 bases agree with TRBD1. V lost 4 bases to trimming and J lost 5 bases; unmatched junction nucleotides: 9. The CDR3 is made up of 16 amino acids. Germline-derived CDR1 and CDR2 are KGHSH and LQKENI.

This clonotype has a handful of counts. The chain links TRBV6-5 to TRBJ2-1; no clear D. V gave up 2 bases and J gave up 9 bases, with 5 bases separating them. The CDR3 contains 11 residues. Germline CDR1 reads MNHEY; CDR2 reads SVGAGI. CDR3 bases: TGTGCCAGCAGTTACCTATTTGAGCAGTTCTTC. Its protein product is CASSYLFEQFF.

This clonotype was seen a few times. The chain is built from TRBV6-1 and TRBJ1-1, with D tentatively TRBD1 (6 bases). Germline V gene sequence: CDR1 MNHNS, CDR2 SASEGT. V was pared by 4 bases and J by 0 bases, with 9 bases between. The CDR3 has 14 amino acids. CDR3 nucleotide sequence: TGTGCCAGCAGTGGACAGGTGCTGAACACTGAAGCTTTCTTT. Amino acids: CASSGQVLNTEAFF.

This clonotype was seen only a few times. The rearrangement links TRBV2 to TRBJ2-7, with 7 bases fitting TRBD2. V gave up 5 bases and J gave up 3 bases; unmatched junction bases: 7. The CDR3 has 14 residues. CDR1 is SNHLY and CDR2 is FYNNEI in the germline V gene. DNA of the CDR3: TGTGCCAGCAGTTCCGGGACTAAGGACTACGAGCAGTACTTC. Residues: CASSSGTKDYEQYF.

This clonotype was observed many times. The chain is built from TRBV7-8 and TRBJ2-2; D may be TRBD1 or TRBD2 (5 bases each). Trimming shortened V by 5 bases and J by 4 bases, and 17 bases separated the two germline ends. CDR1 SGHVS and CDR2 FQNEAQ come from the germline V gene. The CDR3 has 16 residues. The CDR3 is CASSLRTSRGTGELFF. Written as DNA, the CDR3 is TGTGCCAGCAGCCTCAGGACAAGCCGGGGCACCGGGGAGCTGTTTTTT. The complete variable domain, with remaining parts taken from reference TRBV7-8 and TRBJ2-2, reads GAGVSQSPRYKVAKRGQDVALRCDPISGHVSLFWYQQALGQGPEFLTYFQNEAQLDKSGLPSDRFFAERPEGSVSTLKIQRTQQEDSAVYLCASSLRTSRGTGELFFGEGSRLTVL.

This sequence joins TRBV20-1 and TRBJ2-5; TRBD2 agrees at 10 bases. The J segment lost 7 bases and the V segment lost 6 bases, leaving 8 bases of the junction unmatched. CDR1 and CDR2 from the germline V gene are DFQATT and SNEGSKA (reference sequence). The length of the CDR3 is 13 residues. In DNA form, the CDR3 reads TGCAGTGCATTTAGCGGGAGGCAGGTGACCCAGTACTTC. It yields the protein CSAFSGRQVTQYF.

Comments on this clonotype: A much bigger clone sits one base away, suggesting this may be a read error. The rearrangement joins TRBV9 to TRBJ1-2; unclear D gene. Trimming removed 0 bases at V and 3 bases at J, with 9 bases between. Germline CDR1 is SGDLS and CDR2 is YYNGEE. This CDR3 spans 14 amino acids. The CDR3: CASSVAQQHYGYTF. In DNA, the CDR3 is TGTGCCAGCAGCGTAGCTCAACAGCACTATGGCTACACCTTC.

This clonotype was found a few times. This rearrangement joins TRBV10-2 to TRBJ2-3, with TRBD2 matching 12 bases. CDR3 size: 15 residues. The germline V gene encodes CDR1 WSHSY and CDR2 SAAADI. V gave up 3 bases and J gave up 4 bases; unmatched junction bases: 2. The chain's CDR3 is CASSDTSGGSDTQYF. In DNA, the CDR3 is TGCGCCAGCAGTGATACTAGCGGGGGGTCAGATACGCAGTATTTT.

This clonotype was picked up many times. CDR3 bases: TGTGCCAGCAGCTCCTCCACAGTCCGAAGGCAGCCCCAGCATTTT. Protein: CASSSSTVRRQPQHF. The chain joins TRBV7-8 to TRBJ1-5; no definite D call. Per germline, CDR1 SGHVS and CDR2 FQNEAQ. The V end lost 4 bases, the J end lost 7 bases, and 17 bases lay between the germline ends. CDR3 size: 15 residues. Complete variable domain (other parts from reference TRBV7-8 and TRBJ1-5): GAGVSQSPRYKVAKRGQDVALRCDPISGHVSLFWYQQALGQGPEFLTYFQNEAQLDKSGLPSDRFFAERPEGSVSTLKIQRTQQEDSAVYLCASSSSTVRRQPQHFGDGTRLSIL.

V gene TRBV20-1 combines with J gene TRBJ2-1; D is uncertain. V was pared by 3 bases and J by 8 bases, with 8 bases between. The CDR3 is 11 amino acids. CDR1 DFQATT and CDR2 SNEGSKA come from the germline V gene (reference sequence). The CDR3 loop is CSARLDYEQFF. Written as DNA, the CDR3 is TGCAGTGCTAGGCTCGACTATGAGCAGTTCTTC.

This sequence joins TRBV20-1 and TRBJ1-5; 7 bases map to TRBD1. Germline V gene lookup returns CDR1 DFQATT and CDR2 SNEGSKA (reference sequence). Trimming took 1 base from V and 3 from J; bases not matched to a gene: 9. This CDR3 spans 16 amino acids. The CDR3: CSARGQGAVLNQPQHF. CDR3 coding DNA: TGCAGTGCTAGAGGACAGGGCGCCGTCCTCAATCAGCCCCAGCATTTT.

This rearrangement joins TRBV12-3 or TRBV12-4 to TRBJ2-5; D is unclear. Trimming removed 6 bases from V and 3 bases from J, with 5 bases in between. CDR3 length equals 11 residues. For the CDR3, the DNA is TGTGCCAGCAGAGAGAAAGAGACCCAGTACTTC. It specifies CASREKETQYF.

CDR3 nucleotide sequence: TGCAGTGCTAGAGCGAGCGGGGGATGGACAGATACGCAGTATTTT. The encoded protein is CSARASGGWTDTQYF. The rearrangement joins TRBV20-1 to TRBJ2-3, with 8 bases matching TRBD2. The CDR3 consists of 15 residues. With 1 base clipped from V and 3 bases from J, the junction kept 6 bases outside the gene matches. Germline lookup yields CDR1 DFQATT and CDR2 SNEGSKA (reference sequence).

The rearrangement joins TRBV7-9 to TRBJ1-3; D ambiguous. V was cut by 5 bases and J by 7 bases, with 15 bases left in between. This CDR3 is built from 14 residues. The germline V gene has CDR1 SEHNR and CDR2 FQNEAQ (reference sequence). DNA of the CDR3: TGTGCCAGCAGCCCAAGTTCGGCCCCCAACACCATATATTTT. Residues: CASSPSSAPNTIYF.

This clonotype was found once. The rearrangement links TRBV11-2 to TRBJ2-7; D possibly corresponds to TRBD2 (6 bases). The CDR3 runs to 16 residues. The germline gives CDR1 SGHAT, CDR2 FQNNGV. V was trimmed by 4 bases and J by 0 bases, leaving 16 bases between them. CDR3 nucleotide sequence: TGTGCCAGCAGCTCCTCCTGGGGGGAAACCTCCTACGAGCAGTACTTC. It is translated as CASSSSWGETSYEQYF.

In its sample, this clonotype was seen many times. The V gene is TRBV12-3 or TRBV12-4, the J gene TRBJ2-1, with a possible D match to TRBD1 (7 bases). This CDR3 has 16 amino acids. The ends were cut back, 3 bases at V and 7 bases at J, with 19 bases in the middle. The CDR3 DNA is TGTGCCAGCAGTTTGAGGGAGGCAGGGGGAGTAAATGAGCAGTTCTTC. Amino acid sequence: CASSLREAGGVNEQFF.

In its sample, this clonotype was seen many times. This chain links TRBV12-3 or TRBV12-4 with TRBJ1-6, with D possibly being TRBD1 (5 bases). This CDR3 contains 16 residues. Trimming shortened V by 6 bases and J by 7 bases, and 19 bases separated the two germline ends. DNA for the CDR3: TGTGCCAGCAGGTCCGGTGGGACGGGGATCAATTCACCCCTCCACTTT. Protein: CASRSGGTGINSPLHF.

This clonotype has ten or more counts. J is TRBJ1-1 and V is TRBV29-1; perhaps TRBD1 as D (5 bases). Trimming removed 7 bases at V and 1 base at J, with 10 bases between. The CDR3 consists of 12 residues. CDR1 and CDR2 (germline): SQVTM, ANQGSEA. The CDR3 here is CSGLQANTEAFF. Written as DNA, the CDR3 is TGCAGCGGGCTACAGGCGAACACTGAAGCTTTCTTT.

This clonotype was picked up a small number of times. The chain couples TRBV11-3 to TRBJ2-3; 10 bases line up with TRBD2. Trimming cost V 5 bases and J 4 bases; bases outside gene matches: 6. This CDR3 is 15 amino acids long. The germline V gene encodes CDR1 SGHNT and CDR2 YENEEA. CDR3 residues: CASSGLAGVPDTQYF. CDR3 DNA sequence: TGTGCCAGCAGCGGGCTAGCGGGAGTCCCAGATACGCAGTATTTT.

This clonotype occurred many times. This chain joins TRBV10-3 and TRBJ1-1, with a tentative D call TRBD1 (5 bases). The CDR3 loop spans 13 amino acids. CDR1 and CDR2 from the germline V gene are ENHRY and SYGVKD. Between the trimmed V and J ends, which lost 7 bases and 1 base, there was a span of 10 bases. CDR3 region: CAINTGENTEAFF. The CDR3 DNA reads TGTGCCATCAACACAGGAGAGAACACTGAAGCTTTCTTT.

This clonotype came up many times. The chain joins TRBV5-1 to TRBJ2-2; D unresolved. The V gene's germline CDR1 is SGHRS and CDR2 YFSETQ. Trimming took 0 bases from V and 5 from J, leaving 5 bases between them. The CDR3 runs 13 residues. Here the CDR3 reads CASSLEGTGELFF. The CDR3 bases are TGCGCCAGCAGCTTGGAAGGAACCGGGGAGCTGTTTTTT. Together with reference TRBV5-1 and TRBJ2-2, the CDR3 gives the full variable domain: KAGVTQTPRYLIKTRGQQVTLSCSPISGHRSVSWYQQTPGQGLQFLFEYFSETQRNKGNFPGRFSGRQFSNSRSEMNVSTLELGDSALYLCASSLEGTGELFFGEGSRLTVL.

The chain employs TRBV10-3 and TRBJ1-4; D ambiguous. Germline V lookup: CDR1 ENHRY, CDR2 SYGVKD. This CDR3 comprises 8 residues. CDR3 bases: TGTGCAAATGAAAAACTGTTTTTT. Translation gives CANEKLFF.

This clonotype was seen only a few times. The chain carries TRBV3-1 and TRBJ1-1; D is unresolved. V was clipped by 1 base and J by 9 bases, with 12 bases between them. There are 13 residues in the CDR3. Germline values: CDR1 LGHDT, CDR2 YNNKEL (reference sequence). For the CDR3, the DNA is TGTGCCAGCAGCCAAGGAGGATCTACTCAAGCTTTCTTT. Its translation: CASSQGGSTQAFF.